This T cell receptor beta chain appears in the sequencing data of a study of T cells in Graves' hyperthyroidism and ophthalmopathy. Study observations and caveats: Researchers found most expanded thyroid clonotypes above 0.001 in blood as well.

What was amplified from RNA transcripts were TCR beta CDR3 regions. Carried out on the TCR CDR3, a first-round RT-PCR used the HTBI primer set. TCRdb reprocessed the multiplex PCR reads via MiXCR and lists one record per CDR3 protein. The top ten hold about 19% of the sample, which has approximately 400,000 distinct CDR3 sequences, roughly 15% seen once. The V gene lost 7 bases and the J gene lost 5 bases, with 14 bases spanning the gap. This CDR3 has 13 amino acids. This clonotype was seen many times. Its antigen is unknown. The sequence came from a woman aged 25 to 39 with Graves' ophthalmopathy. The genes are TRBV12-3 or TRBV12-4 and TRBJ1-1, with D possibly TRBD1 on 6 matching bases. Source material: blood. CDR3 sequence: CASNIQGRTEAFF. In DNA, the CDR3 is TGTGCCAGCAATATACAGGGAAGGACTGAAGCTTTCTTT.